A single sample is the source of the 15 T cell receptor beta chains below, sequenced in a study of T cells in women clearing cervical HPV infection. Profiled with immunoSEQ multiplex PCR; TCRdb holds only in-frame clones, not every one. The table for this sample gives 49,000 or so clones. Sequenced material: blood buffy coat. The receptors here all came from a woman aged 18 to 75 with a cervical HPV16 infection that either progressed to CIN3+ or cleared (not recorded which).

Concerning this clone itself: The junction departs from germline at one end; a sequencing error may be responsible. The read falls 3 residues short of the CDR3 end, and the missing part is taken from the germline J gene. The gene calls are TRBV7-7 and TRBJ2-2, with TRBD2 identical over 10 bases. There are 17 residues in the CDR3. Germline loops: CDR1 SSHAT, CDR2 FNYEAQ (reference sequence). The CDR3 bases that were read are TGTGCTAGCAGCTTGGGACGACTAGCGGGGAACACCGGGGAG. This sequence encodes CASSLGRLAGNTGE. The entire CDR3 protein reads CASSLGRLAGNTGELFF. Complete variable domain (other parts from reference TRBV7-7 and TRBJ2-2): GAGVSQSPRYKVTKRGQDVTLRCDPISSHATLYWYQQALGQGPEFLTYFNYEAQPDKSGLPSDRFSAERPEGSISTLTIQRTEQRDSAMYRCASSLGRLAGNTGELFFGEGSRLTVL.

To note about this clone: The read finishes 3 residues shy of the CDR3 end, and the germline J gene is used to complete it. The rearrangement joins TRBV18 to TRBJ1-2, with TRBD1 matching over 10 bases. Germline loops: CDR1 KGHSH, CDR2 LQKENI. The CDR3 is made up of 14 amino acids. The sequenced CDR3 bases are TGTGCCAGCGGATCGGGACAGGGGACCTACGAC. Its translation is CASGSGQGTYD. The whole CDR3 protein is CASGSGQGTYDYTF.

The DNA read from the CDR3 is TGTGCCAGCAGCCTAAGGAGTTACGGGGACATT. Its protein is CASSLRSYGDI. The complete CDR3 reads CASSLRSYGDIQYF. The gene calls are TRBV14 and TRBJ2-4; weak D call: TRBD2 (5 bases). From the germline J gene comes the end of the CDR3, since the read stops 3 residues before it. Per germline, CDR1 SGHDN and CDR2 FVKESK. The V end lost 4 bases, the J end lost 8 bases, and 15 bases lay between the germline ends. The length of the CDR3 is 14 residues.

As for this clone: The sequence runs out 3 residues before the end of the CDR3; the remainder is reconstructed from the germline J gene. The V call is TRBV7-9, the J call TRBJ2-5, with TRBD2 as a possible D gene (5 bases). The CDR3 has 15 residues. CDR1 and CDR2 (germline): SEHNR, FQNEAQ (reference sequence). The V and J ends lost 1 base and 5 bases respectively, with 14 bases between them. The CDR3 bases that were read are TGTGCCAGCAGCTTAGTAGGCGAGGGTGTGGAGACC. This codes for CASSLVGEGVET. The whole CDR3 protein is CASSLVGEGVETQYF.

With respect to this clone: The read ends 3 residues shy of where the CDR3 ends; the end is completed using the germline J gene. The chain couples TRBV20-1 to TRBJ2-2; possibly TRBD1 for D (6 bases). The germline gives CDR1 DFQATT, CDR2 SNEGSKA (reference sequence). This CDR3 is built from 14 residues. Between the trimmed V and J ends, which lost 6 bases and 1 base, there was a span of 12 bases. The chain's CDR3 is CSAPGTRNTGELFF. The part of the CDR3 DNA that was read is TGCAGTGCCCCTGGGACAAGGAACACCGGGGAG.

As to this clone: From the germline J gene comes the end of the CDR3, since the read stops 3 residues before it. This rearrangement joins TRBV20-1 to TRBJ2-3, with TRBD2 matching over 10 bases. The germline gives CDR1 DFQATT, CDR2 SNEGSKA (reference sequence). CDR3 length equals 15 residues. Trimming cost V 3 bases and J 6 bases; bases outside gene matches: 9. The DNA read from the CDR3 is TGCAGTGCTAGTGGTCTAGCGGGAGCGGAGGATACG. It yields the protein CSASGLAGAEDT. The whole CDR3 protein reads CSASGLAGAEDTQYF.

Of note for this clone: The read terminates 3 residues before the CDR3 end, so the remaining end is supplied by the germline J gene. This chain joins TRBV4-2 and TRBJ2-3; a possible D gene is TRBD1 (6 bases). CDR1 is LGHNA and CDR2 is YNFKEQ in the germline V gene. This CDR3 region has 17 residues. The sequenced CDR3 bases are TGTGCCAGCAGCCAGGGGGCTCGCATAGAAAGCAATCAGCCG. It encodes CASSQGARIESNQP. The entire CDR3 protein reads CASSQGARIESNQPQYF.

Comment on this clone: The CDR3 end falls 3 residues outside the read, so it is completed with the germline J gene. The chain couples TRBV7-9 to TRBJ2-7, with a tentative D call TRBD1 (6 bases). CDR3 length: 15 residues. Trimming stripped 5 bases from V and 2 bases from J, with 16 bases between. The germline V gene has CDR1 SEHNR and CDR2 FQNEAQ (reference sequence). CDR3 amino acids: CASSESTGLAYEQYF. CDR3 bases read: TGTGCCAGCAGCGAGTCCACAGGGTTGGCCTACGAG.

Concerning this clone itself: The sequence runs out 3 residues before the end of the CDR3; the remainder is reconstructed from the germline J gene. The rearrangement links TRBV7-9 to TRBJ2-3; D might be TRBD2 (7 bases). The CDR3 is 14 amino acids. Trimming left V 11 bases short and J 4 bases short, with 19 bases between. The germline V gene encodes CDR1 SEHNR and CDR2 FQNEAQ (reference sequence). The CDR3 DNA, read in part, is TGTGCCCTAGGGGGGGGTCGTTTGTCAGATACG. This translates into CALGGGRLSDT. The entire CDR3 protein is CALGGGRLSDTQYF.

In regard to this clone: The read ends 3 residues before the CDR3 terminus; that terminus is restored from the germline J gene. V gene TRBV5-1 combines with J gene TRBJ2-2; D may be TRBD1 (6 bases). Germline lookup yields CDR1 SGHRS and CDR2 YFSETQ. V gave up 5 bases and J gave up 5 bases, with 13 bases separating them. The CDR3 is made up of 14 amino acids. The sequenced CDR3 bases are TGCGCCAGCAGGACGCGAACAGGGACCGGGGAG. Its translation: CASRTRTGTGE. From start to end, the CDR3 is CASRTRTGTGELFF.

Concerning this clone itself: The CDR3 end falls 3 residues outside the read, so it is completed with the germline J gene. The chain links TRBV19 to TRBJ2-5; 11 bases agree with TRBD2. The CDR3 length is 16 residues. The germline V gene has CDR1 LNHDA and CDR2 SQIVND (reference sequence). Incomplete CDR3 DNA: TGTGCCAGTAGTATAGGACTAGCGGGAAACACAGATACC. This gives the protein CASSIGLAGNTDT. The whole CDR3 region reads CASSIGLAGNTDTQYF.

The chain's CDR3 is CASTQGAGGPYEQFF. CDR3 DNA (partial): TGTGCCAGTACCCAGGGGGCGGGAGGGCCCTATGAG. The chain recombines TRBV19 with TRBJ2-1, with D perhaps TRBD2 (9 bases). The read terminates 3 residues ahead of where the CDR3 ends, so the germline J gene completes it. The CDR3 totals 15 residues. Germline-derived CDR1 and CDR2 are LNHDA and SQIVND (reference sequence). Trimming cost V 7 bases and J 8 bases, with 21 bases left between them.

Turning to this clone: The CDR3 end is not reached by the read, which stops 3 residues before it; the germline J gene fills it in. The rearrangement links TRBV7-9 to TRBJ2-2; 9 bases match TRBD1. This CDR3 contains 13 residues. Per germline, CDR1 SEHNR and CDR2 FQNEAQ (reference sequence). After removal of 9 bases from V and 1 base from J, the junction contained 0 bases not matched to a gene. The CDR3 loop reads CARGQGNTGELFF. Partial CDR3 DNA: TGTGCCAGGGGACAGGGGAACACCGGGGAG.

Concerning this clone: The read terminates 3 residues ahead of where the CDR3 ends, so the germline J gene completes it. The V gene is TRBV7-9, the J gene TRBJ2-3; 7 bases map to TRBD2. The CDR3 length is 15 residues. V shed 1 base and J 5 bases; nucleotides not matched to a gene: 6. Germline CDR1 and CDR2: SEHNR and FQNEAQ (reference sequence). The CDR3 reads CASSLGGGNKDTQYF. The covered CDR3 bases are TGTGCCAGCAGCTTAGGGGGGGGGAATAAAGATACG.

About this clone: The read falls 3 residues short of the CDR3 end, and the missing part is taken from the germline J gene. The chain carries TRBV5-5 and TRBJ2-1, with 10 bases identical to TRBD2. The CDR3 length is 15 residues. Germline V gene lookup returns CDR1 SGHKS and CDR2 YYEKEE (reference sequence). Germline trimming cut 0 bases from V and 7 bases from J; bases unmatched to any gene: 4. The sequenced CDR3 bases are TGTGCCAGCAGCTTGGCACTAGCGGGGTTAAATGAG. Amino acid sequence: CASSLALAGLNE. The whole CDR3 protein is CASSLALAGLNEQFF.